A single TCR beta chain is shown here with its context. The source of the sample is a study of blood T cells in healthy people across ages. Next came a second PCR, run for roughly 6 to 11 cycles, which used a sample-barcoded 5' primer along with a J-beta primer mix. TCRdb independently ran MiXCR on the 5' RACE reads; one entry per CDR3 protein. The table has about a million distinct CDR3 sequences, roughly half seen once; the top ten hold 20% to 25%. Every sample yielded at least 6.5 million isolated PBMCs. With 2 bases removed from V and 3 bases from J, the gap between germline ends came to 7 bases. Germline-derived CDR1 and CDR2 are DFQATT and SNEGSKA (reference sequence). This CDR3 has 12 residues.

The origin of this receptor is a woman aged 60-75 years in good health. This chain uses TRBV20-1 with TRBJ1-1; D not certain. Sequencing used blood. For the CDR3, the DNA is TGCAGTGCTAGACTATGGGACACTGAAGCTTTCTTT. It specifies CSARLWDTEAFF.